Presented here are 11 T cell receptor beta chains from one specimen sequenced in a study of T cell responses to AZD1222 COVID-19 vaccine. This table comes from immunoSEQ multiplex PCR, and its TCRdb copy is limited to in-frame clones, with some not included. The table lists approximately 75,000 clones, around 86% of them singletons, with roughly 18% in the top ten. The sequences come from peripheral blood, collected 28 days after the second AZD1222 dose. The receptors were gathered from an adult who received the AZD1222 COVID-19 vaccine.

The chain is built from TRBV20-1 and TRBJ1-6, with a possible D match to TRBD1 (5 bases). CDR3 size: 12 residues. Germline values: CDR1 DFQATT, CDR2 SNEGSKA (reference sequence). Trimming took 3 bases from V and 16 from J, leaving 16 bases between them. CDR3 sequence reads: CSASGGGKSLHF. DNA of the CDR3: TGCAGTGCTAGTGGGGGTGGGAAGAGTCTCCACTTT.

The rearrangement uses TRBV27 and TRBJ1-6; D remains ambiguous. Trimming shortened V by 5 bases and J by 0 bases, and 5 bases separated the two germline ends. The germline gives CDR1 MNHEY, CDR2 SMNVEV (reference sequence). The CDR3 consists of 14 residues. CDR3 sequence reads: CASSPSSYNSPLHF. DNA for the CDR3: TGTGCCAGCAGTCCCAGCTCCTATAATTCACCCCTCCACTTT.

The chain joins TRBV7-6 to TRBJ2-3, with a weak D call TRBD2 (7 bases). The CDR3 is 17 amino acids. Germline CDR1 is SGHVS and CDR2 is FNYEAQ. V shed 2 bases and J shed 4 bases, with 19 bases lying between them. CDR3 protein: CASSLTTSRGGADTQYF. The CDR3 DNA reads as TGTGCCAGCAGCTTAACCACCTCGAGGGGGGGCGCAGATACGCAGTATTTT.

The CDR3 loop is CASSITGTASNQPQHF. The CDR3 DNA reads as TGTGCCAGTAGTATTACGGGGACAGCCAGCAATCAGCCCCAGCATTTT. V usage is TRBV19 and J usage is TRBJ1-5, with 7 bases identical to TRBD1. J gave up 1 base and V 3 bases, and 6 bases lay outside the gene matches. Germline V gene sequence: CDR1 LNHDA, CDR2 SQIVND (reference sequence). The CDR3 length is 16 residues.

The chain carries TRBV19 and TRBJ2-1; possibly TRBD1 or TRBD2 for D (6 bases each). The CDR3 runs 16 residues. Germline assignment: CDR1 LNHDA and CDR2 SQIVND (reference sequence). V was pared by 5 bases and J by 11 bases, with 25 bases between. The CDR3 sequence: CASSPKGGTPGRKQFF. CDR3 in DNA: TGTGCCAGTAGTCCCAAAGGGGGGACACCGGGCCGTAAGCAGTTCTTC.

CDR3 sequence (DNA): TGCAGTGCTGTGAAAGGGGAGACCCAGTACTTC. Its protein is CSAVKGETQYF. V and J are TRBV20-1 and TRBJ2-5; D remains ambiguous. Trimming removed 5 bases from V and 5 bases from J, with 9 bases in between. There are 11 residues in the CDR3. Germline V gene lookup returns CDR1 DFQATT and CDR2 SNEGSKA (reference sequence).

The chain's CDR3 is CASSLVGSASPLHF. The DNA for the CDR3 is TGTGCCAGCAGCTTAGTGGGGAGTGCCTCACCCCTCCACTTT. This chain uses TRBV11-2 with TRBJ1-6; D not certain. V lost 1 base and J 10 bases, leaving 11 bases between the germline ends. This CDR3 spans 14 amino acids. Germline assignment: CDR1 SGHAT and CDR2 FQNNGV.

V is TRBV24-1 and J is TRBJ2-5; possibly TRBD1 for D (6 bases). CDR1 KGHDR and CDR2 SFDVKD come from the germline V gene. There are 15 residues in the CDR3. Between the trimmed V and J ends, which lost 4 bases and 1 base, there was a span of 12 bases. The CDR3 here is CATSDSTGFQETQYF. CDR3 DNA sequence: TGTGCCACCAGTGACTCGACAGGATTCCAAGAGACCCAGTACTTC.

The chain carries TRBV5-8 and TRBJ1-5, with D uncertain. Germline CDR1 reads SGHTS; CDR2 reads YDEGEE. The CDR3 spans 14 residues. V was shortened by 0 bases and J by 6 bases, with 10 bases between the two germline ends. CDR3 DNA sequence: TGTGCCAGCAGCTTGGGACTTAAAGGTCAGCCCCAGCATTTT. Translated, it gives CASSLGLKGQPQHF.

The chain joins TRBV12-5 to TRBJ2-1; 9 positions agree with TRBD2. Trimming removed 4 bases from V and 4 bases from J; junction bases left unmatched: 5. Per germline, CDR1 LGHNT and CDR2 FRNRAP. The CDR3 sequence is 15 residues long. This CDR3 is CASGSRAGGYNEQFF. The CDR3 DNA reads as TGTGCTAGTGGTTCTAGAGCGGGGGGTTACAATGAGCAGTTCTTC.

The chain is built from TRBV28 and TRBJ2-7; TRBD2 might be the D (6 bases). The CDR3 is 16 residues long. Looked up from germline, CDR1 is MDHEN and CDR2 is SYDVKM. V dropped 3 bases and J dropped 1 base, with 16 bases sitting between them. In nucleotides, the CDR3 is TGTGCCAGCAGTTTGGGCGACACCCGGGAGTCCTACGAGCAGTACTTC. Encoded protein: CASSLGDTRESYEQYF.